The 21 T cell receptor beta chains in this list originate from one sample, sequenced in a study of cytomegalovirus exposure and HLA in healthy donors. 60 Vbeta and 13 Jbeta primers were used in PCR. Clones were sequenced by immunoSEQ multiplex PCR, and TCRdb holds only the in-frame ones, with some missing. Here the sample spans 150,000 to 200,000 clones, roughly 88% being singletons. The specimen sequenced was PBMCs. The receptors here all came from a man in his fifties in good health and CMV-seropositive.

This clone was detected once. The chain combines TRBV9 with TRBJ1-3; no definite D call. The CDR3 has 14 residues. Trimming left V 4 bases short and J 8 bases short, with 16 bases between. CDR1 and CDR2 (germline): SGDLS, YYNGEE. This chain's CDR3 is CASSPLPVSYTIYF. CDR3 coding DNA: TGTGCCAGCAGCCCCCTTCCTGTGAGTTACACCATATATTTT.

Worth noting for this clone: One end of the junction is discordant with germline, which a read error may explain. This chain uses TRBV7-9 with TRBJ1-3; D unresolved. The CDR3 loop spans 13 amino acids. Germline-derived CDR1 and CDR2 are SEHNR and FQNEAQ (reference sequence). The CDR3 DNA reads TGTTCCAGCAGCCCTCCAGATCGCCCTGGCCGATATTTT. Its protein is CSSSPPDRPGRYF.

The chain employs TRBV9 and TRBJ2-3, with 7 bases fitting TRBD2. V was pared by 0 bases and J by 0 bases, with 7 bases of the junction left unmatched. The CDR3 sequence is 17 residues long. Germline V gene sequence: CDR1 SGDLS, CDR2 YYNGEE. This CDR3 reads CASSVAGGFTSTDTQYF. The CDR3 DNA sequence: TGTGCCAGCAGCGTAGCGGGGGGTTTCACTAGCACAGATACGCAGTATTTT.

The rearrangement uses TRBV5-1 and TRBJ1-2, with 8 nucleotides matching TRBD1. The V gene end was trimmed by 6 bases and the J gene end by 8 bases; junction bases not matched to a gene: 6. Germline V CDR1 and CDR2: SGHRS, YFSETQ. CDR3 length equals 12 residues. This CDR3 is CASKGTGGGYTF. The CDR3 coding sequence is TGCGCCAGCAAGGGGACAGGTGGCGGCTACACCTTC.

V gene TRBV4-2 combines with J gene TRBJ1-1; tentative D call: TRBD1 (6 bases). The CDR3 covers 15 residues. The germline gives CDR1 LGHNA, CDR2 YNFKEQ. Trimming removed 3 bases at V and 0 bases at J, with 11 bases between. CDR3 bases: TGTGCCAGCAGCCACGGGGACAAGATGAACACTGAAGCTTTCTTT. Translating it yields CASSHGDKMNTEAFF.

This chain links TRBV5-5 with TRBJ1-3, with D hard to call. Trimming took 2 bases from V and 1 from J, leaving 7 bases between them. Germline loops: CDR1 SGHKS, CDR2 YYEKEE (reference sequence). The length of the CDR3 is 14 residues. This CDR3 is CASSLTNSGNTIYF. The DNA for the CDR3 is TGTGCCAGCAGCTTAACAAATTCTGGAAACACCATATATTTT.

The V call is TRBV5-1, the J call TRBJ2-7; 8 nucleotides match TRBD1. V dropped 5 bases and J dropped 4; count of bases not matched to a gene: 5. The CDR3 runs 13 residues. Looked up from germline, CDR1 is SGHRS and CDR2 is YFSETQ. The DNA of the CDR3 is TGCGCCAGCAGAGTGACAGGGGAGTACGAGCAGTACTTC. It encodes CASRVTGEYEQYF.

The V gene is TRBV6-1, the J gene TRBJ2-3; 7 nucleotides agree with TRBD2. The germline gives CDR1 MNHNS, CDR2 SASEGT. V lost 4 bases to trimming and J lost 0 bases; unmatched junction nucleotides: 13. The CDR3 is 18 amino acids. The CDR3 sequence: CASSGRGSGFPSTDTQYF. The DNA for the CDR3 is TGTGCCAGCAGTGGGAGGGGTAGCGGGTTCCCTAGCACAGATACGCAGTATTTT.

This clone was recorded only once. The chain couples TRBV19 to TRBJ1-2, with D perhaps TRBD1 (5 bases). Germline V CDR1 and CDR2: LNHDA, SQIVND (reference sequence). V was shortened by 4 bases and J by 0 bases, with 21 bases between the two germline ends. The CDR3 loop spans 18 amino acids. The CDR3 bases are TGTGCCAGTAGTAGCCCTGAGGCAGGGAGGCCCTCTAACTATGGCTACACCTTC. This translates into CASSSPEAGRPSNYGYTF.

The V and J genes are TRBV5-6 and TRBJ1-2; TRBD1 might be the D (5 bases). Germline V gene lookup returns CDR1 SGHDT and CDR2 YYEEEE. V lost 3 bases, J lost 7 bases, and 13 bases lay in between. The CDR3 covers 13 residues. DNA of the CDR3: TGTGCCAGCAGCTACCAGGGTCTCGGTGGCTACACCTTC. Its translation is CASSYQGLGGYTF.

This chain uses TRBV11-2 with TRBJ1-5; maybe TRBD1 (6 bases). V was pared by 2 bases and J by 4 bases, with 15 bases between. The CDR3 runs to 16 residues. Germline values: CDR1 SGHAT, CDR2 FQNNGV. CDR3 coding DNA: TGTGCCAGCAGCTTACAGGCAGGGGAGTTAAATCAGCCCCAGCATTTT. It yields the protein CASSLQAGELNQPQHF.

The V and J genes are TRBV7-3 and TRBJ1-1; D not certain. The germline V and J ends were trimmed by 1 base and 5 bases, with 8 bases remaining between them. Germline V gene sequence: CDR1 SGHTA, CDR2 FQGTGA. This CDR3 region has 13 residues. CDR3 loop: CASSLSYNTEAFF. DNA of the CDR3: TGTGCCAGCAGCTTAAGTTATAATACTGAAGCTTTCTTT. Using reference TRBV7-3 and TRBJ1-1 for the parts outside the CDR3, the full variable domain is GAGVSQTPSNKVTEKGKYVELRCDPISGHTALYWYRQSLGQGPEFLIYFQGTGAADDSGLPNDRFFAVRPEGSVSTLKIQRTERGDSAVYLCASSLSYNTEAFFGQGTRLTVV.

The chain has TRBV6-5 and TRBJ1-5, with unresolved D. The CDR3 is 15 residues long. Germline V gene data show CDR1 as MNHEY and CDR2 as SVGAGI. Between the trimmed V and J ends, which lost 5 bases and 1 base, there was a span of 12 bases. CDR3 in DNA: TGTGCCAGCAGTCCAACGGGTTGGAGCAATCAGCCCCAGCATTTT. Residues: CASSPTGWSNQPQHF.

The rearrangement links TRBV7-8 to TRBJ1-2; maybe TRBD1 (5 bases). This CDR3 has 15 amino acids. V lost 0 bases and J 7 bases, leaving 15 bases between the germline ends. Germline values: CDR1 SGHVS, CDR2 FQNEAQ. The CDR3 DNA reads TGTGCCAGCAGCTTAGCAAGTGGCCAGGGCTTTGGCTACACCTTC. Amino acids: CASSLASGQGFGYTF.

This clone has just a few counts. The V call is TRBV30, the J call TRBJ1-4, with D unclear. Looked up from germline, CDR1 is GTSNPN and CDR2 is SVGIG (reference sequence). V lost 0 bases and J lost 4, with 12 bases in between. The CDR3 extends over 15 amino acids. This chain's CDR3 is CAWSVAGSFNEKLFF. The CDR3 DNA sequence: TGTGCCTGGAGTGTAGCCGGTTCCTTTAATGAAAAACTGTTTTTT.

This chain connects TRBV6-5 to TRBJ2-2, with D unresolved. The ends were cut back, 0 bases at V and 0 bases at J, with 8 bases in the middle. CDR1 is MNHEY, CDR2 SVGAGI, per germline. The CDR3 covers 16 residues. In nucleotides, the CDR3 is TGTGCCAGCAGTTACTCGAGGCGGACGAACACCGGGGAGCTGTTTTTT. Its protein is CASSYSRRTNTGELFF.

The genes are TRBV5-6 and TRBJ1-1; D is ambiguous. Germline assignment: CDR1 SGHDT and CDR2 YYEEEE. This CDR3 comprises 16 residues. Trimming removed 0 bases at V and 3 bases at J, with 15 bases between. As DNA, the CDR3 is TGTGCCAGCAGCTTGGCCGACCCCGGGAGGGACACTGAAGCTTTCTTT. Its translation: CASSLADPGRDTEAFF.

CDR3 in amino acids: CASSVGGPNSPLHF. In nucleotides, the CDR3 is TGCGCCAGCAGTGTAGGAGGACCAAATTCACCCCTCCACTTT. The rearrangement links TRBV10-2 to TRBJ1-6; no clear D gene. Germline V lookup: CDR1 WSHSY, CDR2 SAAADI. CDR3 length: 14 residues. Trimming cost V 4 bases and J 7 bases, with 11 bases left between them.

The V gene is TRBV7-3, the J gene TRBJ2-3; 9 nucleotides align to TRBD2. The CDR3 has 15 residues. V shed 2 bases, J shed 4 bases, and the junction held 4 bases outside the gene matches. Germline-derived CDR1 and CDR2 are SGHTA and FQGTGA. The CDR3 nucleotides are TGTGCCAGCAGCTTAGGCGGGGGGGCACCAGATACGCAGTATTTT. It codes for CASSLGGGAPDTQYF.

The chain carries TRBV2 and TRBJ1-4, with D possibly being TRBD1 (5 bases). CDR3 length: 14 residues. The V end was cut by 10 bases, the J end by 7 bases, with 19 bases between. CDR1 SNHLY and CDR2 FYNNEI come from the germline V gene. CDR3 DNA sequence: TGTGCCACCCGTCCAGGGAAGACGCGTGAAAAACTGTTTTTT. Protein product: CATRPGKTREKLFF.

This sequence joins TRBV27 and TRBJ2-4, with 7 bases identical to TRBD2. The CDR3 runs 15 residues. The V segment lost 4 bases and the J segment 3 bases; nucleotides outside the gene matches: 6. Looked up from germline, CDR1 is MNHEY and CDR2 is SMNVEV (reference sequence). CDR3 in DNA: TGTGCCAGCAGTTCTAGGAGGGAGGGCAAAAACATTCAGTACTTC. Protein sequence: CASSSRREGKNIQYF.